The 10 T cell receptor beta chains below were found in one sample sequenced in a study of blood T cell repertoires in COVID-19. The data were produced by immunoSEQ multiplex PCR, yet TCRdb's version contains in-frame clones alone and is incomplete. The sample records about 440,000 clones, roughly 88% being singletons. Specimen: peripheral blood. The source is a woman in her forties or fifties with COVID-19, enrolled during active disease.

J is TRBJ2-2 and V is TRBV3-1 (or the pseudogene TRBV3-2); D not resolved. The CDR3 has 11 residues. V dropped 4 bases and J dropped 7 bases, with 4 bases sitting between them. Germline V gives CDR1 LGHDT, CDR2 YNNKEL (reference sequence). The CDR3 bases are TGTGCCAGCAGCCGTAGCGGGGAGCTGTTTTTT. Translation gives CASSRSGELFF.

The CDR3 DNA follows: TGTGCCAGCAGTGGGACAGGGCCCCTTACCTACGAGCAGTACTTC. It yields the protein CASSGTGPLTYEQYF. This rearrangement joins TRBV2 to TRBJ2-7, with TRBD1 identical over 8 bases. V shed 4 bases, J shed 2 bases, and the junction held 7 bases outside the gene matches. The CDR3 runs 15 residues. CDR1 and CDR2 from the germline V gene are SNHLY and FYNNEI.

The chain recombines TRBV18 with TRBJ1-1; unclear D gene. Germline V lookup: CDR1 KGHSH, CDR2 LQKENI. The CDR3 loop spans 12 amino acids. V dropped 2 bases and J dropped 5 bases, with 6 bases sitting between them. In nucleotides, the CDR3 is TGTGCCAGCTCACCAGGGAGGACTGAAGCTTTCTTT. Translated: CASSPGRTEAFF.

V is TRBV30 and J is TRBJ1-2; 9 nucleotides agree with TRBD1. This CDR3 is built from 13 residues. Germline assignment: CDR1 GTSNPN and CDR2 SVGIG (reference sequence). Trimming took 5 bases from V and 7 from J; bases not matched to a gene: 8. CDR3 bases: TGTGCCTGGGTCCCGGGACAGGGACCTGGCTACACCTTC. Its translation: CAWVPGQGPGYTF. The entire variable domain, with the rest obtained from reference TRBV30 and TRBJ1-2, is as follows: SQTIHQWPATLVQPVGSPLSLECTVEGTSNPNLYWYRQAAGRGLQLLFYSVGIGQISSEVPQNLSASRPQDRQFILSSKKLLLSDSGFYLCAWVPGQGPGYTFGSGTRLTVV.

The chain carries TRBV3-1 (or the pseudogene TRBV3-2) and TRBJ2-1; tentative D call: TRBD2 (6 bases). Germline CDR1 and CDR2: LGHDT and YNNKEL (reference sequence). V lost 3 bases and J 0 bases, leaving 6 bases between the germline ends. The CDR3 runs 14 residues. This chain's CDR3 is CASSQTSSYNEQFF. CDR3 in DNA: TGTGCCAGCAGCCAGACTAGCTCCTACAATGAGCAGTTCTTC.

The V call is TRBV20-1, the J call TRBJ1-1; 7 nucleotides agree with TRBD1. The germline CDR1 and CDR2 sequences are DFQATT and SNEGSKA (reference sequence). After removal of 4 bases from V and 7 bases from J, the junction contained 3 bases not matched to a gene. CDR3 length: 11 amino acids. The CDR3 DNA sequence: TGCAGTGCTAAGGGACAGAATGAAGCTTTCTTT. Translating it yields CSAKGQNEAFF.

J is TRBJ2-7 and V is TRBV12-3 or TRBV12-4; 7 positions match TRBD2. The CDR3 has 12 amino acids. J lost 7 bases, V lost 3 bases, and 3 bases had no gene match. The CDR3 here is CASSFPSGEQYF. DNA of the CDR3: TGTGCCAGCAGTTTCCCTAGCGGTGAGCAGTACTTC.

This clone occurred once. The chain employs TRBV3-1 (or the pseudogene TRBV3-2) and TRBJ1-2, with D possibly TRBD1 on 6 matching bases. V was pared by 3 bases and J by 8 bases, with 22 bases between. CDR1 LGHDT and CDR2 YNNKEL come from the germline V gene (reference sequence). This CDR3 spans 16 amino acids. Here the CDR3 reads CASSQGAGGLQRGYTF. The DNA for the CDR3 is TGTGCCAGCAGCCAGGGGGCGGGGGGACTCCAGCGGGGCTACACCTTC.

The genes are TRBV28 and TRBJ1-2, with D possibly being TRBD1 (5 bases). Trimming removed 4 bases from V and 8 bases from J, with 14 bases in between. In germline, CDR1 is MDHEN, CDR2 SYDVKM. The CDR3 extends over 13 amino acids. The CDR3 spells CASSSGHWGGYTF. The CDR3 DNA is TGTGCCAGCAGTTCCGGACATTGGGGCGGCTACACCTTC.

The rearrangement links TRBV27 to TRBJ2-2, with D possibly TRBD1 on 6 matching bases. Germline V CDR1 and CDR2: MNHEY, SMNVEV (reference sequence). With 2 bases removed from V and 0 bases from J, the gap between germline ends came to 19 bases. The CDR3 has 19 amino acids. The chain's CDR3 is CASSLPVGPGAPNTGELFF. The CDR3, as DNA: TGTGCCAGCAGTTTACCGGTTGGGCCAGGGGCTCCGAACACCGGGGAGCTGTTTTTT.